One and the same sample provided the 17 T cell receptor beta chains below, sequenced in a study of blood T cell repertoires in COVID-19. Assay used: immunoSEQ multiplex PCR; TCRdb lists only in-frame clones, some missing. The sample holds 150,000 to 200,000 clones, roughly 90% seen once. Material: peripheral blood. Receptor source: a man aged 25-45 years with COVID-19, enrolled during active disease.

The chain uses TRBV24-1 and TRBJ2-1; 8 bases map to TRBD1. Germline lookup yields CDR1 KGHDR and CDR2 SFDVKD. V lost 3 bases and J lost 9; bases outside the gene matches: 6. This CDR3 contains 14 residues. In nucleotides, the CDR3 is TGTGCCACCAGTGATCCCGGGACAGGAACTGAGCAGTTCTTC. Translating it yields CATSDPGTGTEQFF.

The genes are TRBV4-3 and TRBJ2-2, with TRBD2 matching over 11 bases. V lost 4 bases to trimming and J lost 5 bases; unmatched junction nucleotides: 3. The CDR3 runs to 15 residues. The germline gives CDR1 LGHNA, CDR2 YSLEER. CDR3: CASSLLAGGTGELFF. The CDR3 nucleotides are TGCGCCAGCAGCCTTCTAGCGGGAGGAACCGGGGAGCTGTTTTTT.

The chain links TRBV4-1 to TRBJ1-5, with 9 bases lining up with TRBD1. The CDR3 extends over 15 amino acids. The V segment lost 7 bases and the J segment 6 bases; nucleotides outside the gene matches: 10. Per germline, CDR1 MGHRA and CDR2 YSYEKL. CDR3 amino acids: CASKPETGGSQPQHF. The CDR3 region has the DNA TGCGCCAGCAAACCCGAGACAGGGGGTAGTCAGCCCCAGCATTTT.

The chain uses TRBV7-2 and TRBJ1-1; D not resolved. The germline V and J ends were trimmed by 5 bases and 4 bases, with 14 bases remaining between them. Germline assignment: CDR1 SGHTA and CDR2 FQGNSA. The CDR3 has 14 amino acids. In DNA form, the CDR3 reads TGTGCCAGCAGCACGCACACCCCAGGCACTGAAGCTTTCTTT. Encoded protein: CASSTHTPGTEAFF.

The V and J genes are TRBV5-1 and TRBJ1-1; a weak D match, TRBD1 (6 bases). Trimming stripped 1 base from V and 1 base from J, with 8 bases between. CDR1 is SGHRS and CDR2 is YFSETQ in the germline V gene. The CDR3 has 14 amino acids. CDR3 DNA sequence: TGCGCCAGCAGCTTGACAGGGACGAACACTGAAGCTTTCTTT. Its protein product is CASSLTGTNTEAFF. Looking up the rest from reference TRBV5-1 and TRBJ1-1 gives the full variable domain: KAGVTQTPRYLIKTRGQQVTLSCSPISGHRSVSWYQQTPGQGLQFLFEYFSETQRNKGNFPGRFSGRQFSNSRSEMNVSTLELGDSALYLCASSLTGTNTEAFFGQGTRLTVV.

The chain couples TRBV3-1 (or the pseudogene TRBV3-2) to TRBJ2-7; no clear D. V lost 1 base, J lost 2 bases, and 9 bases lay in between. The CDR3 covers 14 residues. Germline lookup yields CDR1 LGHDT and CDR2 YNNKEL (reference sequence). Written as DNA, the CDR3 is TGTGCCAGCAGCCAAGTAATAGCCCCCTACGAGCAGTACTTC. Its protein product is CASSQVIAPYEQYF.

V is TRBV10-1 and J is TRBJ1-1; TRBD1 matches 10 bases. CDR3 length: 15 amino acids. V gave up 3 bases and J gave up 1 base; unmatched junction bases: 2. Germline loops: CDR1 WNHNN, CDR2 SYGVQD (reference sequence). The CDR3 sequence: CASSDWDRGNTEAFF. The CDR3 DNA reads TGCGCCAGCAGTGACTGGGACAGGGGGAACACTGAAGCTTTCTTT.

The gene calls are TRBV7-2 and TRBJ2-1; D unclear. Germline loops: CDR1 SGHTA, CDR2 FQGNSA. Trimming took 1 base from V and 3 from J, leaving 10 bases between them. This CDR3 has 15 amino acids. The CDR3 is CASSLGLVSYNEQFF. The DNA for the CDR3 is TGTGCCAGCAGCTTAGGGCTAGTCAGCTACAATGAGCAGTTCTTC.

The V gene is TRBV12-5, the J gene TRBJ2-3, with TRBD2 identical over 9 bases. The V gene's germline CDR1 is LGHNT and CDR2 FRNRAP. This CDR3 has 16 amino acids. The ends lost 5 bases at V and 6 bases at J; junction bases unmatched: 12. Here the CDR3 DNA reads TGTGCTAGTGGTCCCCCCCGAGGACTAGCGTTGGATACGCAGTATTTT. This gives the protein CASGPPRGLALDTQYF.

The CDR3 bases are TGCGCCAGCAGCCAAGATCGGACTGGGTGGCAGCCATCTACTAACTATGGCTACACCTTC. The encoded protein is CASSQDRTGWQPSTNYGYTF. The genes are TRBV4-3 and TRBJ1-2; the D is unclear. Trimming stripped 0 bases from V and 0 bases from J, with 23 bases between. This CDR3 spans 20 amino acids. Germline loops: CDR1 LGHNA, CDR2 YSLEER.

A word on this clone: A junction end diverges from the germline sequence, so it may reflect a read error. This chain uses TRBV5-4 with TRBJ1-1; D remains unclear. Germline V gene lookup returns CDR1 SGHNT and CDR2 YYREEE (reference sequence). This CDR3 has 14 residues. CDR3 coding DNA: TGTGCCAGCAGCTTTAATTCCCGAGACAAAAAAGAACTCTTT. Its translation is CASSFNSRDKKELF.

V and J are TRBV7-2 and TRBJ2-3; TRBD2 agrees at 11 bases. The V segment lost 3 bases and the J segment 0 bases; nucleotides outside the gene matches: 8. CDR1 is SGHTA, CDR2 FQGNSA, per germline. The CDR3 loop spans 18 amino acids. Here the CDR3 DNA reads TGTGCCAGCAGCTTTAGGCCTAGCGGGGGGACTAGCACAGATACGCAGTATTTT. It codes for CASSFRPSGGTSTDTQYF.

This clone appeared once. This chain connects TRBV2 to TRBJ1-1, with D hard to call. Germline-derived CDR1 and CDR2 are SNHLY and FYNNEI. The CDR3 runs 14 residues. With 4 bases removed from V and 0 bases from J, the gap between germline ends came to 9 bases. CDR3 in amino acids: CASSGPGMNTEAFF. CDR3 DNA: TGTGCCAGCAGTGGGCCGGGGATGAACACTGAAGCTTTCTTT.

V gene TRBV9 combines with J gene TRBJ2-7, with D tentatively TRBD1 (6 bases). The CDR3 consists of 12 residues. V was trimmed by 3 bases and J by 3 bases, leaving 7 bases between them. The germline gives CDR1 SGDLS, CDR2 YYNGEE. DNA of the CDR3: TGTGCCAGCAGCGCGACAGGCTACGAGCAGTACTTC. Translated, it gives CASSATGYEQYF.

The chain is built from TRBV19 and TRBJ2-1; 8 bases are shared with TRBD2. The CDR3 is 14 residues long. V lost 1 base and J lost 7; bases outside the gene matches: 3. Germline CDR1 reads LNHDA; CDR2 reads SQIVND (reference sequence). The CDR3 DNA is TGTGCCAGTAGTATAGTTGCTAGCGGGAATGAGCAGTTCTTC. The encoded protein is CASSIVASGNEQFF. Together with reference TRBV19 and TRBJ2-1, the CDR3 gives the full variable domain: DGGITQSPKYLFRKEGQNVTLSCEQNLNHDAMYWYRQDPGQGLRLIYYSQIVNDFQKGDIAEGYSVSREKKESFPLTVTSAQKNPTAFYLCASSIVASGNEQFFGPGTRLTVL.

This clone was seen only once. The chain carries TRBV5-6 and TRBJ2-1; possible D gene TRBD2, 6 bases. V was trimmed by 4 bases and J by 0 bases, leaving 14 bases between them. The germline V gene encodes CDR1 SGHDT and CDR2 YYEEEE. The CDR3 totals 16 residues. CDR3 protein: CASSDGGTGSYNEQFF. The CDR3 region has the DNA TGTGCCAGCAGCGACGGGGGTACCGGCTCCTACAATGAGCAGTTCTTC.

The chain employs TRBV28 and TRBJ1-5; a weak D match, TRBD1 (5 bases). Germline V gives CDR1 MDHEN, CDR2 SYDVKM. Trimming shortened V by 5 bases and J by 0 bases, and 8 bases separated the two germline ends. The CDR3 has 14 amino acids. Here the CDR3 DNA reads TGTGCCAGCAGTGGCGGGGGTAGCAATCAGCCCCAGCATTTT. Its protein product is CASSGGGSNQPQHF.